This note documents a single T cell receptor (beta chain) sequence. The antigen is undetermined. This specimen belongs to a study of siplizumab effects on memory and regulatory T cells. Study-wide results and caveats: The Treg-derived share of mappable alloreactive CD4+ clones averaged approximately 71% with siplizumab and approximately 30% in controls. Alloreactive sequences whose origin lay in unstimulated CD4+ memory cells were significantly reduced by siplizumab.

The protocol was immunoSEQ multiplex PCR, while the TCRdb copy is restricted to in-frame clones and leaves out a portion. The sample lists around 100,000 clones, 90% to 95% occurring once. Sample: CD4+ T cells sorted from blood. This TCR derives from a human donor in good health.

CDR3 nucleotide sequence: TGTGCCAGCTCATCCCCGCCGGGCGCTGAAGCTTTCTTT. As protein: CASSSPPGAEAFF. V is TRBV18 and J is TRBJ1-1, with D unresolved. Trimming removed 5 bases at V and 6 bases at J, with 13 bases between. Germline V lookup: CDR1 KGHSH, CDR2 LQKENI. CDR3 length: 13 residues.